The rows below give T cell receptor beta chains drawn from one sample of a study of cytomegalovirus exposure and HLA in healthy donors. The protocol was immunoSEQ multiplex PCR, while the TCRdb copy is restricted to in-frame clones and leaves out a portion. The sample shows 87,000 or so clones, around 8% of them seen only once. Specimen: PBMCs. These receptor sequences come from a man aged 50 or older in good health and CMV-seronegative. Both conserved end residues are part of each CDR3. The order of the fields is clone size, V gene, D gene, J gene, CDR3 protein, CDR3 DNA. D genes are given only for firm matches. Some rows have no size entry. The others give once, few or many, or a class for an expanded clone.

size: .; V: TRBV2; D: TRBD2; J: TRBJ2-3; CDR3: CASTLGSGRATITDTQYF; DNA: TGTGCCAGCACCCTCGGGAGCGGGAGGGCAACTATCACAGATACGCAGTATTTT
size: .; V: TRBV30; D: .; J: TRBJ2-1; CDR3: CAWSLNVGGRRNEQFF; DNA: TGTGCCTGGAGCCTCAACGTAGGGGGTCGACGCAATGAGCAGTTCTTC
size: .; V: TRBV5-4; D: .; J: TRBJ2-1; CDR3: CASSYDINNEQFF; DNA: TGTGCCAGCAGTTACGACATAAACAATGAGCAGTTCTTC
size: .; V: TRBV5-6; D: TRBD2; J: TRBJ2-6; CDR3: CASSWGTSGGLSGANVLTF; DNA: TGTGCCAGCAGCTGGGGGACTAGCGGGGGGCTCTCTGGGGCCAACGTCCTGACTTTC
size: few; V: TRBV7-8; D: .; J: TRBJ1-4; CDR3: CASSSRGSNEKLFF; DNA: TGTGCCAGCAGCTCCAGGGGAAGTAATGAAAAACTGTTTTTT
size: few; V: TRBV28; D: .; J: TRBJ1-2; CDR3: CASRRSLWYTF; DNA: TGTGCCAGCAGGCGCTCCCTATGGTACACCTTC
size: .; V: TRBV5-1; D: TRBD2; J: TRBJ2-3; CDR3: CASSLASSGGGLTDTQYF; DNA: TGCGCCAGCAGCTTAGCTTCTTCCGGGGGGGGCCTCACAGATACGCAGTATTTT
size: .; V: TRBV6-4; D: TRBD2; J: TRBJ2-1; CDR3: CASSPGTSGGADEQFF; DNA: TGTGCCAGCAGTCCCGGGACTAGCGGGGGGGCCGATGAGCAGTTCTTC
size: .; V: TRBV11-3; D: TRBD2; J: TRBJ2-1; CDR3: CASSLDQGGSGRPNEQFF; DNA: TGTGCCAGCAGCTTAGATCAGGGTGGTAGCGGGAGACCCAATGAGCAGTTCTTC
size: few; V: TRBV5-4; D: TRBD2; J: TRBJ2-3; CDR3: CASRDQRGSTDTQYF; DNA: TGTGCCAGCAGGGACCAGCGGGGCAGCACAGATACGCAGTATTTT
size: few; V: TRBV5-8; D: TRBD2; J: TRBJ2-3; CDR3: CASSPLRGADTQYF; DNA: TGTGCCAGCTCCCCGCTGCGGGGGGCAGATACGCAGTATTTT
size: few; V: TRBV19; D: .; J: TRBJ2-7; CDR3: CASSTSSYEQYF; DNA: TGTGCCAGTAGTACGAGTTCATACGAGCAGTACTTC
size: few; V: TRBV2; D: .; J: TRBJ1-6; CDR3: CASSAGSSPLHF; DNA: TGTGCCAGCAGTGCAGGATCCTCACCCCTCCACTTT
size: .; V: TRBV7-9; D: .; J: TRBJ1-2; CDR3: CASSFGVGDYGYTF; DNA: TGTGCCAGCAGCTTCGGGGTCGGGGACTATGGCTACACCTTC
size: few; V: TRBV5-6; D: .; J: TRBJ1-2; CDR3: CASSLGPQGGLYGYTF; DNA: TGTGCCAGCAGCTTGGGACCCCAGGGAGGACTGTATGGCTACACCTTC
size: .; V: TRBV7-9; D: .; J: TRBJ2-7; CDR3: CASSPVGGYEQYF; DNA: TGTGCCAGCAGCCCGGTGGGGGGCTACGAGCAGTACTTC
size: .; V: TRBV15; D: TRBD1; J: TRBJ2-2; CDR3: CATSHSNRGTGELFF; DNA: TGTGCCACCAGCCATTCAAACAGGGGCACCGGGGAGCTGTTTTTT
size: .; V: TRBV11-3; D: .; J: TRBJ2-7; CDR3: CASSRNGRDYEQYF; DNA: TGTGCCAGCAGCAGGAATGGGCGGGACTACGAGCAGTACTTC
size: .; V: TRBV29-1; D: TRBD1; J: TRBJ1-2; CDR3: CSVSSGTGAYGYTF; DNA: TGCAGCGTTTCTTCCGGGACAGGGGCCTATGGCTACACCTTC
size: .; V: TRBV27; D: TRBD1; J: TRBJ1-1; CDR3: CASKKGQAIMNTEAFF; DNA: TGTGCCAGCAAAAAAGGACAGGCGATTATGAACACTGAAGCTTTCTTT
size: few; V: TRBV6-5; D: TRBD1; J: TRBJ2-1; CDR3: CASGNRGAYNEQFF; DNA: TGTGCCAGCGGAAACAGGGGGGCCTACAATGAGCAGTTCTTC
size: few; V: TRBV7-2; D: .; J: TRBJ2-5; CDR3: CASSLSPGRQETQYF; DNA: TGTGCCAGCAGCTTATCACCGGGGAGGCAAGAGACCCAGTACTTC
size: few; V: TRBV6-6; D: .; J: TRBJ2-7; CDR3: CASSYRGTEQYF; DNA: TGTGCCAGCAGTTACCGGGGTACCGAGCAGTACTTC